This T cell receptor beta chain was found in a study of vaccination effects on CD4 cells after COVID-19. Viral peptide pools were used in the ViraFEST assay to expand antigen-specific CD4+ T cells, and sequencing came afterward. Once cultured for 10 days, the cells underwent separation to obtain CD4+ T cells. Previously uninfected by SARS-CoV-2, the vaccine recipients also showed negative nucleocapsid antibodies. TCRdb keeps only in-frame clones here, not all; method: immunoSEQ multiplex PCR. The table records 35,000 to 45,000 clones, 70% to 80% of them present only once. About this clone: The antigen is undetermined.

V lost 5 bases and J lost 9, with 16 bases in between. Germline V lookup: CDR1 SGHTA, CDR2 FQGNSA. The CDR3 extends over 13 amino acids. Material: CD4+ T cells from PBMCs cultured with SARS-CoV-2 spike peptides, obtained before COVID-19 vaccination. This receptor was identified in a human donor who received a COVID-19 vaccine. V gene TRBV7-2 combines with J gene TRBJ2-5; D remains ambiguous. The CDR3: CASSTNFNSAQYF. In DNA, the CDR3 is TGTGCCAGCAGCACAAACTTCAACTCAGCCCAGTACTTC.